The T cell receptor beta chain under discussion was sequenced for a study of T cells after yellow fever vaccination. Notes on the study in general: Primary-vaccination clones mostly resurfaced post-booster (96% CD4, roughly 90% CD8). There was a possibility that FACS-sorted repertoires contained abundant clonotypes contaminating from the bulk population.

CDR3 length: 14 residues. Germline V gene data show CDR1 as SEHNR and CDR2 as FQNEAQ (reference sequence). Trimming removed 3 bases from V and 0 bases from J, with 6 bases in between. This clonotype was counted at least ten times. What it recognizes is unknown. It was through 5'RACE template switching that TCR cDNA was made, with a universal primer site and UMIs added. TCRdb reprocessed the 5' RACE reads via MiXCR and lists one record per CDR3 protein. The table shows about 230,000 distinct CDR3 sequences, with around 6.7% occurring only once. The input for sequencing was CD4+ T cells sorted from PBMCs, taken on the day of the yellow fever booster vaccination. The TCR was taken from a man aged 25-40 years who received the YFV17D yellow fever vaccine. V usage is TRBV7-9 and J usage is TRBJ1-5; possible D gene TRBD1, 5 bases. The CDR3 here is CASSLDISNQPQHF. Written as DNA, the CDR3 is TGTGCCAGCAGCTTGGACATTAGCAATCAGCCCCAGCATTTT.